This entry describes one T cell receptor (beta chain). As yet, its antigen is unknown. Roughly 9.5 milliliters of peripheral blood were drawn from each donor into EDTA-treated tubes. The CDR3 totals 16 residues. Germline CDR1 is MDHEN and CDR2 is SYDVKM. The data stem from a study of blood T cells in healthy people across ages. Study-level results: A strong correlation was found between TCR beta diversity and the percentage of naive T cells. A conclusive naive versus antigen-experienced comparison was prevented by the unsorted PBMCs.

A second PCR, run for about 7 to 11 cycles, used a sample-barcoded 5' primer plus a J-beta primer mix. Unique molecular identifiers of 12 random nucleotides labeled each cDNA. From the 5' RACE reads, TCRdb called clonotypes with MiXCR, one entry per CDR3 protein. The repertoire consists of 600,000 to 850,000 distinct CDR3 sequences, with roughly 43% occurring once and the leading ten covering around 20%. This receptor was taken from a woman in her fifties or sixties in good health. The chain has TRBV28 and TRBJ2-5, with D perhaps TRBD1 (5 bases). The last part of the DNA fits TRBJ2-7 better; the J call may be wrong. The sequenced material came from blood. CDR3 sequence: CASSLSFDSAPYEQYF. The CDR3, as DNA: TGTGCCAGCAGTTTATCGTTTGACAGCGCGCCCTACGAGCAGTACTTC.